This TCR beta chain was recorded in a study of T cell repertoires in cytomegalovirus infection. Turning to the study itself: CMV infection together with matching HLA type was indicated by public TCR beta signatures.

Using its own MiXCR run on the reads, TCRdb lists one record per CDR3 protein. This sample has around 170,000 distinct CDR3 sequences, with 13% to 15% found just once. Study findings and constraints: Carriage of CMV together with the relevant HLA was identifiable through cumulative public TCR beta family frequency. What dominated the ex vivo response were HLA-C-restricted CMV-specific TCR beta clonotypes.

In regard to this clonotype: What it recognizes is unknown.

The sequencing sample was made of PBMCs. The source of this sequence is a human donor in good health (CMV status not recorded). Some clones in this sample may be carry-over from other donors' samples.

The CDR3: CASSSGGQSKYEQYF. CDR3 in DNA: TGTGCCAGCAGCTCAGGGGGACAGAGCAAGTACGAGCAGTACTTC. The chain combines TRBV5-4 with TRBJ2-7; TRBD1 matches at 7 bases. CDR3 size: 15 residues. V gave up 3 bases and J gave up 4 bases; unmatched junction bases: 10. Germline lookup yields CDR1 SGHNT and CDR2 YYREEE (reference sequence).